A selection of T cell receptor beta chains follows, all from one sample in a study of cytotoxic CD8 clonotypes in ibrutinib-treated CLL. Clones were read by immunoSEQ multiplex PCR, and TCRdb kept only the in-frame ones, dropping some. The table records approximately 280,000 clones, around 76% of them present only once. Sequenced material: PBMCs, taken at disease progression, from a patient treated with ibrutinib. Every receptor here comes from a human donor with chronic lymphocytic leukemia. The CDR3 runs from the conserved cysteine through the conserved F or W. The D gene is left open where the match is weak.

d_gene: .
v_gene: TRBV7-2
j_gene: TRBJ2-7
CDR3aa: CASSSRQARSYEQYF

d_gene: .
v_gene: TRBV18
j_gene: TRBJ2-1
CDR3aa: CASSPQNGRFVNEQFF

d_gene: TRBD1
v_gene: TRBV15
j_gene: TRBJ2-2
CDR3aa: CATGTAYTGELFF

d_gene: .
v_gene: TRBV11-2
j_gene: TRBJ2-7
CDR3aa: CASSIGVSYEQYF

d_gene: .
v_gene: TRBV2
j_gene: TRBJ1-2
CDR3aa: CASSESQGNYGYTF

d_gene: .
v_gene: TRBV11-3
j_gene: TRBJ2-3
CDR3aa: CASSLDRGSTDTQYF

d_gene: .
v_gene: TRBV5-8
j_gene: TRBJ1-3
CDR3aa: CASGSAVPGNTIYF

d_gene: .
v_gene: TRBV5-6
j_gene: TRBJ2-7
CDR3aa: CASSLTYEQYF

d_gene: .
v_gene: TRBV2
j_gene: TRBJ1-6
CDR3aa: CASSEAGRQGRSSPLHF

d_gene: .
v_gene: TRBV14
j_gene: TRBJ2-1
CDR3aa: CASSQVLGVAEQFF

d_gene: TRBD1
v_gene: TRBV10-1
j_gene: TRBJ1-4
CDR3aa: CASSVFHPGQAINEKLFF

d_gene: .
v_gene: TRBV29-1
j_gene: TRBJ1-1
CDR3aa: CSVEWDMNTEAFF

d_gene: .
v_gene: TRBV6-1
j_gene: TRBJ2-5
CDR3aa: CASSLSQGLGETQYF

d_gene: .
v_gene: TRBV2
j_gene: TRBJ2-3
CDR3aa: CASTRDFASTDTQYF

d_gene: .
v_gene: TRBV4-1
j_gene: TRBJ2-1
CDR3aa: CASSQDRANEQFF

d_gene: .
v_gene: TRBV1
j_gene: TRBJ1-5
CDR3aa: CTSRPTPSSSVGSFQPQHF

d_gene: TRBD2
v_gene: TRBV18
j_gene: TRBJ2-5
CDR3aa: CASSRRTSGNQETQYF

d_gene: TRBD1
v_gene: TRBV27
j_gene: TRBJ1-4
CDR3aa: CASSLWAGGEKLFF

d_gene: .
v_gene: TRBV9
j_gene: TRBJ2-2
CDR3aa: CASSPRNTGELFF

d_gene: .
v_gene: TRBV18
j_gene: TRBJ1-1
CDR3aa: CASSPGRSGNEAFF

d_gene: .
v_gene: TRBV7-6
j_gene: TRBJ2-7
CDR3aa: CASSSTGFYEQYF

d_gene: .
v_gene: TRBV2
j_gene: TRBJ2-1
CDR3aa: CASSERSGGHNEQFF

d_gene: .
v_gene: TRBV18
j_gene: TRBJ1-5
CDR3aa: CASSPGENQPQHF

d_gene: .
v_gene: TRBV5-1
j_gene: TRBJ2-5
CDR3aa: CASSLRPFETQYF

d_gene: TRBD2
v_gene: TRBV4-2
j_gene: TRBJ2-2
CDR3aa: CASSLQYARLAGGRTGELFF

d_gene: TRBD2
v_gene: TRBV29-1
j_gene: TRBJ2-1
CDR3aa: CSVDRASGRDEQFF

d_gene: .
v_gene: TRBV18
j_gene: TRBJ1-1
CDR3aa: CASSPHRQGGGNTEAFF

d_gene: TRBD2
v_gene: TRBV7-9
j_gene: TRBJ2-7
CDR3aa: CASSLAGPGGRYEQYF

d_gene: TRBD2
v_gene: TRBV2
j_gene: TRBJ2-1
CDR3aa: CASRIPSGRSYNEQFF

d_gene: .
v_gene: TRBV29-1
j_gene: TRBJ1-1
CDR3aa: CSVENPTARGTEAFF

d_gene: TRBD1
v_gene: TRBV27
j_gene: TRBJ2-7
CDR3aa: CANDDRGRDEQYF

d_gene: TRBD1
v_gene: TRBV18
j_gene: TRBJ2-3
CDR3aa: CASSPGQGLTDTQYF

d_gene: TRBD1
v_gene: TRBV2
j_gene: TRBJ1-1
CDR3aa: CASSADRVNTEAFF

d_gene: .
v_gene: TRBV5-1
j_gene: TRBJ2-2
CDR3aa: CASSPRGRGTGELFF

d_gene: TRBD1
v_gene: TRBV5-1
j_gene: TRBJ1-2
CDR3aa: CASSLRTGKLTGYGYTF

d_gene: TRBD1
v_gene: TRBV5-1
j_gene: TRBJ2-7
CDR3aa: CASSSYPGQGNYEQYF

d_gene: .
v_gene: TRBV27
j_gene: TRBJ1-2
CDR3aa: CASSFLPLNYGYTF